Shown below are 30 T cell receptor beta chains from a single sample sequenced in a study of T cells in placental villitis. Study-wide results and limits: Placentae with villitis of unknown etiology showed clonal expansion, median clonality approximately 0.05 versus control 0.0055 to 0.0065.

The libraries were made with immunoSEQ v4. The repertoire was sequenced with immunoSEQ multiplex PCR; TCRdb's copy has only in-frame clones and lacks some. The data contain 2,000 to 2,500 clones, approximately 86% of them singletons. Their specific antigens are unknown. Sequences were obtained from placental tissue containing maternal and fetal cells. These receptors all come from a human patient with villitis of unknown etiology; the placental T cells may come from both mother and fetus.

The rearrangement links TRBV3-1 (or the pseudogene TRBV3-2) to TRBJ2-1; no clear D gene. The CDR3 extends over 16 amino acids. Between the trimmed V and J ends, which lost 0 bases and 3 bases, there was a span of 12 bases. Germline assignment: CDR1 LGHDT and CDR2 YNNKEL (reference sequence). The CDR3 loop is CASSQEPSSLYNEQFF. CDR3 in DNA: TGTGCCAGCAGCCAAGAACCCAGCAGTCTCTACAATGAGCAGTTCTTC.

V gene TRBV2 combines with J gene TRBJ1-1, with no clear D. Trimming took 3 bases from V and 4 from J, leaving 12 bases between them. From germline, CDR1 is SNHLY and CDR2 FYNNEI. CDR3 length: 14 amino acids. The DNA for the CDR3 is TGTGCCAGCAGTGAGGGTCAAGCTGGCACTGAAGCTTTCTTT. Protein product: CASSEGQAGTEAFF.

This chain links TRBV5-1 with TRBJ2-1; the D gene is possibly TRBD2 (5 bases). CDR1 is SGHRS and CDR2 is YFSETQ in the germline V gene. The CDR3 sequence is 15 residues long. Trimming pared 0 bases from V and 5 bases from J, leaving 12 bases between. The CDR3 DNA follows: TGCGCCAGCAGCTTGGTTGGAGGATCGAACAATGAGCAGTTCTTC. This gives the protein CASSLVGGSNNEQFF.

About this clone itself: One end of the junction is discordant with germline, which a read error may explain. The CDR3 bases are TGTGCTAGCAACCCAAGGAAAATTGGGGGGAGCAATTCACCCCTCCACTTT. This encodes CASNPRKIGGSNSPLHF. The V and J genes are TRBV7-7 and TRBJ1-6; D is possibly TRBD1 (5 bases). CDR1 is SSHAT, CDR2 FNYEAQ, per germline (reference sequence). This CDR3 has 17 amino acids.

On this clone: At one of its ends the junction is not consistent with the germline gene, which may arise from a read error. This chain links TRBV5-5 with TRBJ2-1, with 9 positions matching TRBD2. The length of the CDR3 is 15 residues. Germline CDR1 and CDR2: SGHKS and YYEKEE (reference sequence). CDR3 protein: CTSSLGSGSTNEQFF. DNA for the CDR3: TGTACCAGCAGCTTGGGTAGCGGGAGTACCAATGAGCAGTTCTTC.

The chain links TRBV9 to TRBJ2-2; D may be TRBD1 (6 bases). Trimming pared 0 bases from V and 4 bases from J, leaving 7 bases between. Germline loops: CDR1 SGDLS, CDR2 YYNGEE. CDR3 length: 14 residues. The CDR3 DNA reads TGTGCCAGCAGCGTAGAAGGGGGCACCGGGGAGCTGTTTTTT. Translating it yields CASSVEGGTGELFF.

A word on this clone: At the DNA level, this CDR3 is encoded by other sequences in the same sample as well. The CDR3 sequence: CATPEDSGTGELFF. Written as DNA, the CDR3 is TGTGCCACCCCCGAGGATTCGGGCACCGGGGAGCTGTTTTTT. The chain is built from TRBV24-1 and TRBJ2-2; D is unclear. The CDR3 has 14 residues. Trimming stripped 9 bases from V and 4 bases from J, with 14 bases between. Germline loops: CDR1 KGHDR, CDR2 SFDVKD.

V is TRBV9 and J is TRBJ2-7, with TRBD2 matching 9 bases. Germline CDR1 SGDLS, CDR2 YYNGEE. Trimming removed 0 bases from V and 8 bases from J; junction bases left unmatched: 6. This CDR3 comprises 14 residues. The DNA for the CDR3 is TGTGCCAGCAGCGTAGGAGCGGGGGGTACGAAGCAGTACTTC. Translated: CASSVGAGGTKQYF.

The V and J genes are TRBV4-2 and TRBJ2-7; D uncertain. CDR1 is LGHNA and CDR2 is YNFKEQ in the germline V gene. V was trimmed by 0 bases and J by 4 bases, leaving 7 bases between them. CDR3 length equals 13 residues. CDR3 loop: CASSQDNQYEQYF. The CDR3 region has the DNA TGTGCCAGCAGCCAAGATAACCAGTACGAGCAGTACTTC.

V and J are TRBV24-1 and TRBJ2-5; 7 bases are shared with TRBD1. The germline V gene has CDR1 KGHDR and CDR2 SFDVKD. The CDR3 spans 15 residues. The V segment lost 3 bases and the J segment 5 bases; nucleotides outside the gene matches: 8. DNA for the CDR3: TGTGCCACCAGTGATCATAGGGACAGCAAGGAGACCCAGTACTTC. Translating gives CATSDHRDSKETQYF.

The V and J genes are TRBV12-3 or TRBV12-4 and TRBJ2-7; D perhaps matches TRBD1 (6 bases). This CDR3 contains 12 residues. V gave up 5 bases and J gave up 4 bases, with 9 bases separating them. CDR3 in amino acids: CASSPRGYEQYF. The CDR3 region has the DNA TGTGCCAGCAGTCCCAGGGGATACGAGCAGTACTTC.

CDR3 amino acids: CASSPGDRGPPYSYEQYF. The CDR3 DNA sequence: TGTGCCAGCAGTCCGGGGGACAGGGGCCCTCCATATTCCTACGAGCAGTACTTC. The chain uses TRBV6-2 or TRBV6-3 and TRBJ2-7; TRBD1 agrees at 10 bases. Germline loops: CDR1 MNHEY, CDR2 SVGEGT. This CDR3 contains 18 residues. The ends lost 5 bases at V and 1 base at J; junction bases unmatched: 14.

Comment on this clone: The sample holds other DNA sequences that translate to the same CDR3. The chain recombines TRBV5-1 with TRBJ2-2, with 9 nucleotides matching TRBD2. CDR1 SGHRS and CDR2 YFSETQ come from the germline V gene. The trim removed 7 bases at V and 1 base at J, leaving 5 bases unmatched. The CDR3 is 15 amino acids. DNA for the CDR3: TGCGCCAGCCCCAGCGGGAGGAGGAACACCGGGGAGCTGTTTTTT. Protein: CASPSGRRNTGELFF.

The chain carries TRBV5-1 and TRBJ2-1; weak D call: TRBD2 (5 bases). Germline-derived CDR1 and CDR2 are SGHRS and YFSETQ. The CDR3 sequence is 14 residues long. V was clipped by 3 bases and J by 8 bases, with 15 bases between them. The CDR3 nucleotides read TGCGCCAGCAGCTCTACTAGAATGTGGGATGAGCAGTTCTTC. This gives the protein CASSSTRMWDEQFF.

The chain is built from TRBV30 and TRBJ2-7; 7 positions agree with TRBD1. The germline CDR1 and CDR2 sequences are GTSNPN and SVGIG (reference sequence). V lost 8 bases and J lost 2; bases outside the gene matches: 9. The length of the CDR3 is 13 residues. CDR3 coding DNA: TGTGCCGGTGGGGACAGACGGGCCTACGAGCAGTACTTC. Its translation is CAGGDRRAYEQYF.

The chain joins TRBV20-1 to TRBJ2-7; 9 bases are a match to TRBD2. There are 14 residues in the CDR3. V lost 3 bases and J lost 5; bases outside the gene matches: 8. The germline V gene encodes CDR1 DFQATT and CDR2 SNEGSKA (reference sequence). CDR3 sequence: CSASPPGLADEQYF. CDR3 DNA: TGCAGTGCTAGTCCCCCGGGACTAGCTGACGAGCAGTACTTC.

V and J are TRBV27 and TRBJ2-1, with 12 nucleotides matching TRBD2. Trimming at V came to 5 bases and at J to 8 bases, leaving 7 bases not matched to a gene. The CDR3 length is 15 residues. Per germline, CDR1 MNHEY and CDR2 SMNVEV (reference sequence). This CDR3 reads CASSLAGGWFDEQFF. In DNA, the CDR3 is TGTGCCAGCAGTCTAGCGGGAGGGTGGTTCGATGAGCAGTTCTTC.

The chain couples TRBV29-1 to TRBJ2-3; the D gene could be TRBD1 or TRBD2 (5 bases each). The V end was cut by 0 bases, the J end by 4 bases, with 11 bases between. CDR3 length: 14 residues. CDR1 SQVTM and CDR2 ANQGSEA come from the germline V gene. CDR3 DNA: TGCAGCGTTGAAGATCCGAGGGGCCCAGATACGCAGTATTTT. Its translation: CSVEDPRGPDTQYF.

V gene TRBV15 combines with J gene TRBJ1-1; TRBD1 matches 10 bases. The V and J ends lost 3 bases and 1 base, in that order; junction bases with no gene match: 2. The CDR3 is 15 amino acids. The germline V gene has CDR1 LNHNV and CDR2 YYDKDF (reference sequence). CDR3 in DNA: TGTGCCACCAGCAGTGGGACAGGGGAGAACACTGAAGCTTTCTTT. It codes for CATSSGTGENTEAFF.

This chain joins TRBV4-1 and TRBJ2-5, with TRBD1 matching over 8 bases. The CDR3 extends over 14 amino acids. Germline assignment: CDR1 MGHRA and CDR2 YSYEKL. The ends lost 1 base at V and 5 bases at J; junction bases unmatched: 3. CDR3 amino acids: CASSQARGRETQYF. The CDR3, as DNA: TGCGCCAGCAGCCAAGCCAGGGGGCGGGAGACCCAGTACTTC.

The DNA of the CDR3 is TGTGCCAGCAGTCCCAACGCTGGGGCGAGCCCGGTGGAGTTCTTC. It specifies CASSPNAGASPVEFF. This chain uses TRBV6-4 with TRBJ2-1; maybe TRBD1 (5 bases). With 5 bases removed from V and 14 bases from J, the gap between germline ends came to 25 bases. Germline CDR1 MRHNA, CDR2 SNTAGT. The length of the CDR3 is 15 residues.

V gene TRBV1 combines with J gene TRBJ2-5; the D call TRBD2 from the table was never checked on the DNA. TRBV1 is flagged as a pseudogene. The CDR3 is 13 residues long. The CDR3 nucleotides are TGCACCAGCCGAGCGGCGTACCAAGAGACCCAGTACTTC. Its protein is CTSRAAYQETQYF.

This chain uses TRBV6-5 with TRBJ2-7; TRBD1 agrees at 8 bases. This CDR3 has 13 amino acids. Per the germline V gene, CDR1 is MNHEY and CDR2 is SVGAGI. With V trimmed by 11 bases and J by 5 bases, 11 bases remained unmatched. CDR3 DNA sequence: TGTGCCGTTGGCCAGGACAGGGACCACGAGCAGTACTTC. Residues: CAVGQDRDHEQYF.

In DNA form, the CDR3 reads TGTGCCAGCAGTGTACTAGCGGAGGGCACAGATACGCAGTATTTT. As protein: CASSVLAEGTDTQYF. The chain couples TRBV28 to TRBJ2-3, with TRBD2 matching 8 bases. Per the germline V gene, CDR1 is MDHEN and CDR2 is SYDVKM. The CDR3 contains 15 residues. Trimming removed 5 bases from V and 1 base from J; junction bases left unmatched: 5.

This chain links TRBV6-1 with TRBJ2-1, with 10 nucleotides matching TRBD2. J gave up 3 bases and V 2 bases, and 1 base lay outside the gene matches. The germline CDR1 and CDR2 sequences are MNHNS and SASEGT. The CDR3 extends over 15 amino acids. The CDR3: CASSETSGVYNEQFF. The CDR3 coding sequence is TGTGCCAGCAGTGAAACTAGCGGGGTCTACAATGAGCAGTTCTTC.

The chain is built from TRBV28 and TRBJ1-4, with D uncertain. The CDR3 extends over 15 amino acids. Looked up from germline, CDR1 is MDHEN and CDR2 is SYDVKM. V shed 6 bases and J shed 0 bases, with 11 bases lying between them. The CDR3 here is CASRERVATNEKLFF. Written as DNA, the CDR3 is TGTGCCAGCAGAGAGAGGGTGGCAACTAATGAAAAACTGTTTTTT.

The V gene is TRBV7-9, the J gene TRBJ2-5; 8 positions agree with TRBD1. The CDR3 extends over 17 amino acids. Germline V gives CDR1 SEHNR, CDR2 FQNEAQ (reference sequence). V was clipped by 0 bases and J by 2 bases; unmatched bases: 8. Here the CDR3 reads CASSLAQENRGQETQYF. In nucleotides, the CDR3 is TGTGCCAGCAGCTTAGCGCAGGAGAACAGGGGGCAAGAGACCCAGTACTTC.

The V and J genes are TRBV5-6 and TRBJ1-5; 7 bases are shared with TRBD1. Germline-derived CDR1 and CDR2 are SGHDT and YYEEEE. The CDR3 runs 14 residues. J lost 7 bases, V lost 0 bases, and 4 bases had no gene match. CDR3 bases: TGTGCCAGCAGCTTGGGGCAGGGGGGACAGCCCCAGCATTTT. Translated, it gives CASSLGQGGQPQHF. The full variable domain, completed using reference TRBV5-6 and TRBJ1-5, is DAGVTQSPTHLIKTRGQQVTLRCSPKSGHDTVSWYQQALGQGPQFIFQYYEEEERQRGNFPDRFSGHQFPNYSSELNVNALLLGDSALYLCASSLGQGGQPQHFGDGTRLSIL.

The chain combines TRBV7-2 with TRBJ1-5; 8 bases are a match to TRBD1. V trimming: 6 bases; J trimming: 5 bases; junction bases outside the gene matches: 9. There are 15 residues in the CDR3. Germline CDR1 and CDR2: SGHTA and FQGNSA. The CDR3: CASSTDRAGYQPQHF. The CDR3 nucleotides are TGTGCCAGCAGTACGGACAGGGCAGGTTATCAGCCCCAGCATTTT.

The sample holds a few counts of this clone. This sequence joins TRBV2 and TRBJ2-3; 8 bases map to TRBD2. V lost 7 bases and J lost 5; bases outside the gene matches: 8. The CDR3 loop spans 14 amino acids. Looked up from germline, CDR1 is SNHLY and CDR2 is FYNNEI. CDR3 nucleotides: TGTGCCAGCAAATCGAGCGGGAGAGTAGATACGCAGTATTTT. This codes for CASKSSGRVDTQYF. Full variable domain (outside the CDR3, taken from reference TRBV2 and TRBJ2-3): EPEVTQTPSHQVTQMGQEVILRCVPISNHLYFYWYRQILGQKVEFLVSFYNNEISEKSEIFDDQFSVERPDGSNFTLKIRSTKLEDSAMYFCASKSSGRVDTQYFGPGTRLTVL.